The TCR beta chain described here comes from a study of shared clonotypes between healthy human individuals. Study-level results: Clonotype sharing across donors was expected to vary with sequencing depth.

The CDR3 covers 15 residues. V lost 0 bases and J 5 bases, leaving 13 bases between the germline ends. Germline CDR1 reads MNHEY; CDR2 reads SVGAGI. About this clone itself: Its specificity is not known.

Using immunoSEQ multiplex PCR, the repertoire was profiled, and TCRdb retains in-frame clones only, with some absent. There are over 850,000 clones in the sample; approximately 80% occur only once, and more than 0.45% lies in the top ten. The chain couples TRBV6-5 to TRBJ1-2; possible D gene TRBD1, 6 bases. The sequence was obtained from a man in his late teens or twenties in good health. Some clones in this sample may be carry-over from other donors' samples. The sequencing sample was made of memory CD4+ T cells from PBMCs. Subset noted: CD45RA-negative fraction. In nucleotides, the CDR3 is TGTGCCAGCAGTTACTCAGGGGGGGAACTATATGGCTACACCTTC. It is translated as CASSYSGGELYGYTF.